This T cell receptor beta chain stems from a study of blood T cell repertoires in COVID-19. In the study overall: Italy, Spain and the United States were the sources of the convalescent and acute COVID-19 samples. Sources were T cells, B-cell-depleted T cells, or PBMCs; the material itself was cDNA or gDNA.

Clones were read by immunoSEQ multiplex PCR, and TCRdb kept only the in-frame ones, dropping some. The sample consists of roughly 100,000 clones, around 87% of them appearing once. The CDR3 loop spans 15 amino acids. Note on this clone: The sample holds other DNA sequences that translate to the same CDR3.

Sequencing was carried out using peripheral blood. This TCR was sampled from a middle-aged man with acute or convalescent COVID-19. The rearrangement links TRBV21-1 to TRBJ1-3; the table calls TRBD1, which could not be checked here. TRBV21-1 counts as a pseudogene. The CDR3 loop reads CASSAGQHSGNTIYF. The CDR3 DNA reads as TGTGCCAGCAGCGCTGGACAGCACTCTGGAAACACCATATATTTT.